The 26 T cell receptor beta chains in this list originate from one sample, sequenced in a study of blood T cell repertoires in COVID-19 (dated by TCRdb to 2020 to 2021). Receptors were amplified or captured by the immunoSEQ multiplex PCR assay. The table was pulled from immuneACCESS by TCRdb, which kept in-frame rearrangements only. Such tables lose some clones; where checked, under half of the loss comes from unresolved V genes, and the rest has no known cause. The sample records about 150,000 clones, about 85% of which are singletons. The top ten constitute 0.63% of the sample. Sequenced sample: peripheral blood. Receptors originate from a man aged 60 to 75 with COVID-19, enrolled during active disease.

V and J are TRBV14 and TRBJ1-1, with 7 bases identical to TRBD1. The CDR3 covers 18 residues. Germline V lookup: CDR1 SGHDN, CDR2 FVKESK. J gave up 0 bases and V 0 bases, and 10 bases lay outside the gene matches. The DNA for the CDR3 is TGTGCCAGCAGCCAAGATCAAGGGGGCTACGTCCTGAACACTGAAGCTTTCTTT. This gives the protein CASSQDQGGYVLNTEAFF. Based on the CDR3 plus reference TRBV14 and TRBJ1-1, the full variable domain is EAGVTQFPSHSVIEKGQTVTLRCDPISGHDNLYWYRRVMGKEIKFLLHFVKESKQDESGMPNNRFLAERTGGTYSTLKVQPAELEDSGVYFCASSQDQGGYVLNTEAFFGQGTRLTVV.

The J gene is TRBJ1-2, the V gene TRBV28, with D possibly being TRBD1 (5 bases). The CDR3 has 12 residues. Per germline, CDR1 MDHEN and CDR2 SYDVKM. V was trimmed by 4 bases and J by 8 bases, leaving 11 bases between them. The CDR3 region is CASSSRGFGYTF. The CDR3 bases are TGTGCCAGCAGTTCTCGGGGGTTCGGCTACACCTTC.

This chain links TRBV5-1 with TRBJ2-7, with 8 bases matching TRBD2. The CDR3 runs 16 residues. Germline V gene sequence: CDR1 SGHRS, CDR2 YFSETQ. Trimming took 4 bases from V and 3 from J; bases not matched to a gene: 12. CDR3 bases: TGCGCCAGCAGCCAGATCGCACTAGCGGAGAACTACGAGCAGTACTTC. Protein product: CASSQIALAENYEQYF.

This chain joins TRBV5-6 and TRBJ2-1; 13 bases align to TRBD2. The CDR3 loop spans 16 amino acids. Germline CDR1 SGHDT, CDR2 YYEEEE. The V gene end was trimmed by 4 bases and the J gene end by 3 bases; junction bases not matched to a gene: 4. DNA for the CDR3: TGTGCCAGCAGCGACTGGACTAGCGGGAGCTACAATGAGCAGTTCTTC. This encodes CASSDWTSGSYNEQFF.

This clone has a handful of counts. V and J are TRBV6-2 or TRBV6-3 and TRBJ2-5; D might be TRBD2 (6 bases). V dropped 0 bases and J dropped 5 bases, with 10 bases sitting between them. The length of the CDR3 is 14 residues. Per germline, CDR1 MNHEY and CDR2 SVGEGT. The CDR3 protein is CASSYSGRGETQYF. DNA for the CDR3: TGTGCCAGCAGTTACTCCGGCCGGGGGGAGACCCAGTACTTC.

V gene TRBV5-5 combines with J gene TRBJ2-1; 7 bases map to TRBD2. Germline V gene sequence: CDR1 SGHKS, CDR2 YYEKEE (reference sequence). This CDR3 is 16 amino acids long. V lost 0 bases to trimming and J lost 0 bases; unmatched junction nucleotides: 3. The CDR3: CASSLGTSASYNEQFF. The CDR3 bases are TGTGCCAGCAGCTTGGGGACTAGTGCCTCCTACAATGAGCAGTTCTTC.

The V and J genes are TRBV7-2 and TRBJ2-7; possibly TRBD2 for D (7 bases). V lost 6 bases and J lost 1, with 16 bases in between. In germline, CDR1 is SGHTA, CDR2 FQGNSA. The CDR3 spans 15 residues. The CDR3 loop is CASRVGGTPSYEQYF. The DNA for the CDR3 is TGTGCCAGCAGGGTGGGAGGGACACCATCCTACGAGCAGTACTTC. The variable domain in full, with the rest retrieved from reference TRBV7-2 and TRBJ2-7, is GAGVSQSPSNKVTEKGKDVELRCDPISGHTALYWYRQSLGQGLEFLIYFQGNSAPDKSGLPSDRFSAERTGGSVSTLTIQRTQQEDSAVYLCASRVGGTPSYEQYFGPGTRLTVT.

The table lists this clone with a count of one. The rearrangement uses TRBV19 and TRBJ1-5; 8 bases fit TRBD1. Germline CDR1 is LNHDA and CDR2 is SQIVND (reference sequence). J gave up 5 bases and V 4 bases, and 10 bases lay outside the gene matches. This CDR3 has 16 amino acids. CDR3 residues: CASSTFGTGWDQPQHF. For the CDR3, the DNA is TGTGCCAGTAGTACGTTCGGGACAGGATGGGATCAGCCCCAGCATTTT.

V is TRBV19 and J is TRBJ2-3; 9 bases line up with TRBD2. Germline-derived CDR1 and CDR2 are LNHDA and SQIVND (reference sequence). V lost 4 bases, J lost 5 bases, and 4 bases stayed unmatched. The CDR3 is 14 residues long. The CDR3 loop is CASSTGLAVDTQYF. CDR3 DNA: TGTGCCAGTAGTACGGGACTAGCTGTAGATACGCAGTATTTT.

This chain joins TRBV7-6 and TRBJ2-7; 7 bases fit TRBD2. The J segment lost 7 bases and the V segment lost 2 bases, leaving 14 bases of the junction unmatched. The CDR3 runs to 16 residues. The germline V gene has CDR1 SGHVS and CDR2 FNYEAQ. The CDR3 nucleotides read TGTGCCAGCAGCTTATGGGAGGGACTATCGACGGGGGAGCAGTACTTC. Amino acids: CASSLWEGLSTGEQYF.

The chain couples TRBV5-6 to TRBJ1-1, with 11 positions matching TRBD1. The trim removed 4 bases at V and 5 bases at J, leaving 16 bases unmatched. Looked up from germline, CDR1 is SGHDT and CDR2 is YYEEEE. This CDR3 comprises 18 residues. The CDR3 nucleotides read TGTGCCAGCAGCGCCGGGACAGGGGGGCGATTGCTGTCTACTGAAGCTTTCTTT. The encoded protein is CASSAGTGGRLLSTEAFF. Variable domain in full (rest from reference TRBV5-6 and TRBJ1-1): DAGVTQSPTHLIKTRGQQVTLRCSPKSGHDTVSWYQQALGQGPQFIFQYYEEEERQRGNFPDRFSGHQFPNYSSELNVNALLLGDSALYLCASSAGTGGRLLSTEAFFGQGTRLTVV.

This clone was seen only a few times. The V call is TRBV7-3, the J call TRBJ2-3, with TRBD2 identical over 11 bases. Germline-derived CDR1 and CDR2 are SGHTA and FQGTGA. Losses at the gene ends were 5 bases for V and 3 bases for J; bases not matched to a gene: 13. This CDR3 has 18 amino acids. The chain's CDR3 is CASSQRSGGAGGTDTQYF. For the CDR3, the DNA is TGTGCCAGCAGCCAACGTAGCGGGGGGGCAGGTGGTACAGATACGCAGTATTTT.

This chain links TRBV6-5 with TRBJ1-1; D unresolved. CDR3 length: 13 residues. Per germline, CDR1 MNHEY and CDR2 SVGAGI. The V end lost 8 bases, the J end lost 1 base, and 11 bases lay between the germline ends. CDR3 sequence: CASEGSGNTEAFF. The CDR3 DNA reads as TGTGCCAGCGAGGGTTCGGGGAACACTGAAGCTTTCTTT.

This chain connects TRBV5-1 to TRBJ1-1, with D perhaps matching TRBD1 (6 bases). Germline V gives CDR1 SGHRS, CDR2 YFSETQ. V lost 5 bases and J lost 2, with 13 bases in between. CDR3 length equals 14 residues. For the CDR3, the DNA is TGCGCCAGCAGTGTGACAGGCGATAACACTGAAGCTTTCTTT. Translation: CASSVTGDNTEAFF.

This chain joins TRBV9 and TRBJ1-2, with TRBD1 matching 10 bases. Germline CDR1 SGDLS, CDR2 YYNGEE. The V gene end was trimmed by 1 base and the J gene end by 8 bases; junction bases not matched to a gene: 17. This CDR3 is built from 18 residues. The DNA for the CDR3 is TGTGCCAGCAGCGTATGGGGGGCTCCGGGACAGGGGACGGGCGGCTACACCTTC. Translated, it gives CASSVWGAPGQGTGGYTF.

V and J are TRBV19 and TRBJ1-2; 7 nucleotides agree with TRBD1. In germline, CDR1 is LNHDA, CDR2 SQIVND (reference sequence). With 1 base clipped from V and 4 bases from J, the junction kept 6 bases outside the gene matches. The length of the CDR3 is 15 residues. The CDR3 nucleotides are TGTGCCAGTAGTATAGCGGCAGGGGGAAGCTATGGCTACACCTTC. As protein: CASSIAAGGSYGYTF.

V and J are TRBV5-3 and TRBJ1-6, with D uncertain. TRBV5-3 is assigned to the ORF class and has an uncertain function. The V end lost 3 bases, the J end lost 18 bases, and 13 bases lay between the germline ends. The CDR3 contains 11 residues. DNA for the CDR3: TGTGCCAGAAGCTCCGAGTGGCGGAGCCACTTT. Protein sequence: CARSSEWRSHF.

The CDR3: CASSSQPQGYGYTF. CDR3 DNA sequence: TGTGCCAGCAGTTCCCAACCCCAGGGTTATGGCTACACCTTC. The gene calls are TRBV28 and TRBJ1-2, with D perhaps TRBD1 (5 bases). The CDR3 has 14 amino acids. The germline gives CDR1 MDHEN, CDR2 SYDVKM. V was pared by 4 bases and J by 5 bases, with 14 bases between.

J is TRBJ2-3 and V is TRBV5-4, with 13 bases matching TRBD2. V lost 3 bases to trimming and J lost 3 bases; unmatched junction nucleotides: 4. Germline CDR1 reads SGHNT; CDR2 reads YYREEE (reference sequence). The CDR3 spans 16 residues. CDR3 sequence: CASSSGTSGVTDTQYF. The CDR3 DNA follows: TGTGCCAGCAGCTCCGGGACTAGCGGGGTAACAGATACGCAGTATTTT.

The gene calls are TRBV2 and TRBJ1-6; D not certain. This CDR3 spans 14 amino acids. Trimming removed 7 bases at V and 0 bases at J, with 7 bases between. Germline V gene data show CDR1 as SNHLY and CDR2 as FYNNEI. This CDR3 is CASIRSSYNSPLHF. CDR3 DNA sequence: TGTGCCAGCATCCGGAGCTCCTATAATTCACCCCTCCACTTT. The full variable domain, with the rest looked up from reference TRBV2 and TRBJ1-6, is EPEVTQTPSHQVTQMGQEVILRCVPISNHLYFYWYRQILGQKVEFLVSFYNNEISEKSEIFDDQFSVERPDGSNFTLKIRSTKLEDSAMYFCASIRSSYNSPLHFGNGTRLTVT.

This rearrangement joins TRBV4-3 to TRBJ1-6; D uncertain. Germline V gives CDR1 LGHNA, CDR2 YSLEER. Deletions cut 4 bases from V and 9 bases from J, with 13 bases between. The CDR3 totals 14 residues. Here the CDR3 DNA reads TGCGCCAGCAGCCTCGCCGGAGATGCTTCACCCCTCCACTTT. Protein product: CASSLAGDASPLHF.

This clone occurred once. The chain joins TRBV30 to TRBJ1-5; 7 bases match TRBD1. Germline V gene lookup returns CDR1 GTSNPN and CDR2 SVGIG (reference sequence). V lost 3 bases, J lost 4 bases, and 6 bases stayed unmatched. The CDR3 length is 14 residues. CDR3 coding DNA: TGTGCCTGGAGAACCGGGACAGCAAATCAGCCCCAGCATTTT. It specifies CAWRTGTANQPQHF.

J is TRBJ2-1 and V is TRBV11-2; D is perhaps TRBD2 (6 bases). This CDR3 contains 15 residues. V lost 2 bases, J lost 2 bases, and 10 bases lay in between. Germline CDR1 SGHAT, CDR2 FQNNGV. CDR3 DNA sequence: TGTGCCAGCAGCTTAAGTGGGGGGACCTACAATGAGCAGTTCTTC. This translates into CASSLSGGTYNEQFF. The complete variable domain, with remaining parts taken from reference TRBV11-2 and TRBJ2-1, reads EAGVAQSPRYKIIEKRQSVAFWCNPISGHATLYWYQQILGQGPKLLIQFQNNGVVDDSQLPKDRFSAERLKGVDSTLKIQPAKLEDSAVYLCASSLSGGTYNEQFFGPGTRLTVL.

V and J are TRBV28 and TRBJ1-1; D is unresolved. The germline CDR1 and CDR2 sequences are MDHEN and SYDVKM. CDR3 length equals 14 residues. Trimming shortened V by 2 bases and J by 2 bases, and 9 bases separated the two germline ends. In nucleotides, the CDR3 is TGTGCCAGCAGTTTAACCACAGTAAACACTGAAGCTTTCTTT. This sequence encodes CASSLTTVNTEAFF.

This rearrangement joins TRBV5-4 to TRBJ2-1; 8 positions match TRBD1. J lost 0 bases, V lost 1 base, and 0 bases had no gene match. From germline, CDR1 is SGHNT and CDR2 YYREEE (reference sequence). The CDR3 is 15 amino acids. CDR3 residues: CASSLTGGSYNEQFF. The CDR3 DNA follows: TGTGCCAGCAGCTTGACAGGGGGCTCCTACAATGAGCAGTTCTTC.

The sample holds a few counts of this clone. The V call is TRBV4-3, the J call TRBJ1-1; 7 nucleotides match TRBD1. Germline lookup yields CDR1 LGHNA and CDR2 YSLEER. The V and J ends lost 5 bases and 5 bases, in that order; junction bases with no gene match: 8. The CDR3 runs 14 residues. The CDR3 region has the DNA TGCGCCAGCAGCGGCGCAGGGGGTAATACTGAAGCTTTCTTT. Translating it yields CASSGAGGNTEAFF.